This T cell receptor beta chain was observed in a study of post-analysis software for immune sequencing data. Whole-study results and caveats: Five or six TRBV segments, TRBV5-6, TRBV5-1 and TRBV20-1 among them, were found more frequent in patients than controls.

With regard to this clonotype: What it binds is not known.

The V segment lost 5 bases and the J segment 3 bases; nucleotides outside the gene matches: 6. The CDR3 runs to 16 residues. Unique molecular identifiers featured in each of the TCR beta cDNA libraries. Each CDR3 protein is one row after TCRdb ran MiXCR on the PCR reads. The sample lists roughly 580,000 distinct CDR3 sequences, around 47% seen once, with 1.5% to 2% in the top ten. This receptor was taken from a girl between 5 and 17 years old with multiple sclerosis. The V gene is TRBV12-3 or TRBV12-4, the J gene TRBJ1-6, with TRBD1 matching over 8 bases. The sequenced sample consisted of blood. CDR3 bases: TGTGCCAGCAGTCAGACCGACAGGGGCTATAATTCACCCCTCCACTTT. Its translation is CASSQTDRGYNSPLHF.